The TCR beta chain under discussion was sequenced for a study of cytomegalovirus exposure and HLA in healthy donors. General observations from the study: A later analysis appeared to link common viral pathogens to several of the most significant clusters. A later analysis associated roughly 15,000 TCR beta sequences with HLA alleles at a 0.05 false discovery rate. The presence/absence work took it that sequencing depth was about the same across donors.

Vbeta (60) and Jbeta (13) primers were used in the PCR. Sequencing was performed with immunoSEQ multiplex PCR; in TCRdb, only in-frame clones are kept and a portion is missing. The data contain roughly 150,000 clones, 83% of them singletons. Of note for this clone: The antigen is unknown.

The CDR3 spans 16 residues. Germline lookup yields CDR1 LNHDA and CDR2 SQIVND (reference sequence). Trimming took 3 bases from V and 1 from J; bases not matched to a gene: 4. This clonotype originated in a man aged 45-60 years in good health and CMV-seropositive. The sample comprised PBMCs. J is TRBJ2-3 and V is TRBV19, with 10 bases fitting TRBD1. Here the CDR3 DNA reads TGTGCCAGTAGTATGTCTGGGACAGGGGGCACAGATACGCAGTATTTT. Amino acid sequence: CASSMSGTGGTDTQYF.